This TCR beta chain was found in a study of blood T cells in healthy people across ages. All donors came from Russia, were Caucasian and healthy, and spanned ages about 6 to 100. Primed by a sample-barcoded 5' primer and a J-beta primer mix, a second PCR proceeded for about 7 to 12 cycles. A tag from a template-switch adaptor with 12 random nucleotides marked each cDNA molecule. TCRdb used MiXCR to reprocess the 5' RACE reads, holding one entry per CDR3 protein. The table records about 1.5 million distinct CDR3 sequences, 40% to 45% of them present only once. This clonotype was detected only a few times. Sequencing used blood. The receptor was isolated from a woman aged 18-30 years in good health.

CDR3 region: CSAFRAGRDIQYF. DNA for the CDR3: TGCAGCGCATTTAGGGCGGGACGGGACATTCAGTACTTC. The chain has TRBV29-1 and TRBJ2-4, with D possibly TRBD2 on 6 matching bases. The CDR3 has 13 residues. V was trimmed by 7 bases and J by 8 bases, leaving 18 bases between them. Germline assignment: CDR1 SQVTM and CDR2 ANQGSEA. Drawing the rest from reference TRBV29-1 and TRBJ2-4, the complete variable domain is SAVISQKPSRDICQRGTSLTIQCQVDSQVTMMFWYRQQPGQSLTLIATANQGSEATYESGFVIDKFPISRPNLTFSTLTVSNMSPEDSSIYLCSAFRAGRDIQYFGAGTRLSVL.